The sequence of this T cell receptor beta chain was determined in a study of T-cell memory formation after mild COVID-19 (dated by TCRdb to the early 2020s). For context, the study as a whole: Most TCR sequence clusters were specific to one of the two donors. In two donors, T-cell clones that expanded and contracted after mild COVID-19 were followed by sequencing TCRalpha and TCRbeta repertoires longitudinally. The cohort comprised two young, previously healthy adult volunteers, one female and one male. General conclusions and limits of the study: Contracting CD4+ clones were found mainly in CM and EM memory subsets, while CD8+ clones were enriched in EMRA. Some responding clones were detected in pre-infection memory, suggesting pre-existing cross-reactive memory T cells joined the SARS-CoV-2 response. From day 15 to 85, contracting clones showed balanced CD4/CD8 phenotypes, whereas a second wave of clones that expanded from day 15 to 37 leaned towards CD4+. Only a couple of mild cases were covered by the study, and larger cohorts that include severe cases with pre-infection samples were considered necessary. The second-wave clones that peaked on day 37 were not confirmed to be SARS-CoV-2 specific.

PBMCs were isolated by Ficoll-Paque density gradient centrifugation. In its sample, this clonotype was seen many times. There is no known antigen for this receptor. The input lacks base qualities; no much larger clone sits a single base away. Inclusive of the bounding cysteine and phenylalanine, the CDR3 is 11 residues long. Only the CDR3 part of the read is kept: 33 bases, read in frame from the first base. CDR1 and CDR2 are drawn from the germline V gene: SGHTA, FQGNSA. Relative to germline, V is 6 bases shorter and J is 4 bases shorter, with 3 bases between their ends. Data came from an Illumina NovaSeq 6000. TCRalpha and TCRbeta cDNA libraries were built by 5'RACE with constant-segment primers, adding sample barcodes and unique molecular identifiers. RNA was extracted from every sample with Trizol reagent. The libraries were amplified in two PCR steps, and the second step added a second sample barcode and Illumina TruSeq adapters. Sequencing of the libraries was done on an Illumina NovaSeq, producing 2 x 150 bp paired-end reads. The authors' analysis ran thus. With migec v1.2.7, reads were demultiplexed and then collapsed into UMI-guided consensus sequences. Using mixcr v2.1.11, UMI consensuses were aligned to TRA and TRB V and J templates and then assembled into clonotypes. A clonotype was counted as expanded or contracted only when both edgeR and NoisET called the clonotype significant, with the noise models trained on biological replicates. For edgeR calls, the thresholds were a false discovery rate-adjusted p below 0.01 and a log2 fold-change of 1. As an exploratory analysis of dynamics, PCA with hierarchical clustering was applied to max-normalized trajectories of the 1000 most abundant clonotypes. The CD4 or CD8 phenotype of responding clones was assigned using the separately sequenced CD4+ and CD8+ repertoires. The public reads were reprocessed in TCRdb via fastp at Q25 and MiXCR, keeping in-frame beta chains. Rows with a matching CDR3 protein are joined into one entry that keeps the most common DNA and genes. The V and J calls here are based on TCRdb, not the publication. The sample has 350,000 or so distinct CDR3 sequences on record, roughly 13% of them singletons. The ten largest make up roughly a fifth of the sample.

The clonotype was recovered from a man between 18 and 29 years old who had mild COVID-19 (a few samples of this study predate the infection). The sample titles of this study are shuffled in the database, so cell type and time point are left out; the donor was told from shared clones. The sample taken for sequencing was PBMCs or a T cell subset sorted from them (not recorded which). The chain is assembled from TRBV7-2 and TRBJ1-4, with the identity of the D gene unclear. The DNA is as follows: TGTGCCAGCAGACTTAATGAAAAACTGTTTTTT. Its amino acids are CASRLNEKLFF.